This T cell receptor (beta chain) was observed in a study of early T cells in non-severe SARS-CoV-2 infection. Study background: Sequenced bulk RNA came from whole blood that was unsorted, and chains were unpaired. Study results and limitations: Private and CD4 specificities were missed by VDJdb matching, skewed to anti-spike CD8.

For this clonotype: Its antigen is unknown. A clone one base away is much larger, so this may be a read error.

This CDR3 spans 13 amino acids. V was clipped by 0 bases and J by 6 bases, with 9 bases between them. Germline CDR1 is SGHRS and CDR2 is YFSETQ. Attachment of unique molecular identifiers was made to individual cDNA molecules. Each CDR3 protein gets one entry after TCRdb re-called the 5' RACE reads with MiXCR. The table records about 33,000 distinct CDR3 sequences, 5.5% to 7% of them present only once. This TCR was sampled from an adult who was a healthcare worker with PCR-confirmed SARS-CoV-2 infection or an uninfected control (not recorded which). Sequencing was done on a sample of whole blood. J is TRBJ1-2 and V is TRBV5-1; D is possibly TRBD1 (5 bases). The CDR3 loop reads CASSLVQGDGYTF. The CDR3 DNA follows: TGCGCCAGCAGCTTGGTCCAAGGGGATGGCTACACCTTC.